This T cell receptor (beta chain) was captured in a study of OX40 agonist ivuxolimab in advanced cancers. Study information: The treatment was a fully human IgG2 OX40 agonist, ivuxolimab.

Only in-frame clones appear in the TCRdb table, and some are missing; sequencing was by immunoSEQ multiplex PCR. The table records fewer than 60,000 clones, about 85% of them present only once. This TCR was sampled from an adult with an advanced solid tumor such as melanoma, head and neck, liver or kidney cancer. This material consisted of CD4+ or CD8+ T cells sorted from blood, taken in a trial of the OX40 agonist ivuxolimab.

CDR3 bases: TGTGCCAGCAGCCCGGGACACCCGGGTGGAGATACGCAGTATTTT. Its translation: CASSPGHPGGDTQYF. The genes are TRBV6-4 and TRBJ2-3; perhaps TRBD1 as D (6 bases). CDR3 size: 15 residues. Germline CDR1 is MRHNA and CDR2 is SNTAGT. The V end was cut by 6 bases, the J end by 5 bases, with 18 bases between.